Each of the 15 T cell receptor beta chains below was sequenced from the same sample in a study of T cells in Graves' hyperthyroidism and ophthalmopathy (dated by TCRdb to between 2018 and 2020). The library was made by multiplex PCR. For sequencing, an Illumina HiSeq 2000 was employed. The TCR beta CDR3 regions were amplified from the RNA transcripts. For the first round of RT-PCR on the TCR CDR3, the HTBI primer set was used together with the Qiagen OneStep RT-PCR kit. TCRdb itself trimmed the public reads at Q25 with fastp, ran MiXCR and retained productive beta chains. Identical CDR3 proteins give one entry, which carries the most common genes and DNA. The sample table holds over 90,000 distinct CDR3 sequences, of which around 50% were seen once. The ten largest clones capture approximately 30% of the sample. The sequencing sample was made of blood. The receptors derive from a man aged 40-49 years with Graves' hyperthyroidism.

Ten or more counts support this clonotype. The chain uses TRBV4-3 and TRBJ2-5; tentative D call: TRBD2 (6 bases). CDR1 and CDR2 from the germline V gene are LGHNA and YSLEER. CDR3 length: 13 residues. Deletions cut 4 bases from V and 4 bases from J, with 10 bases between. CDR3 residues: CASSPGLLETQYF. The CDR3 nucleotides are TGCGCCAGCAGCCCCGGACTATTAGAGACCCAGTACTTC.

The V and J genes are TRBV19 and TRBJ1-1; D is possibly TRBD1 (5 bases). The CDR3 is 9 amino acids. Germline V CDR1 and CDR2: LNHDA, SQIVND (reference sequence). Trimming removed 8 bases at V and 11 bases at J, with 9 bases between. CDR3 amino acids: CASRGVAFF. In DNA form, the CDR3 reads TGTGCCAGTCGAGGGGTGGCTTTCTTT.

This clonotype showed up many times. The chain combines TRBV7-9 with TRBJ2-7; 9 bases map to TRBD2. With 6 bases clipped from V and 1 base from J, the junction kept 7 bases outside the gene matches. The CDR3 has 15 residues. Germline CDR1 and CDR2: SEHNR and FQNEAQ (reference sequence). For the CDR3, the DNA is TGTGCCAGCAGTCCATTAGCGGGGGCTTCCTACGAGCAGTACTTC. This gives the protein CASSPLAGASYEQYF. Full variable domain (missing parts from reference TRBV7-9 and TRBJ2-7): DTGVSQNPRHKITKRGQNVTFRCDPISEHNRLYWYRQTLGQGPEFLTYFQNEAQLEKSRLLSDRFSAERPKGSFSTLEIQRTEQGDSAMYLCASSPLAGASYEQYFGPGTRLTVT.

At least ten counts were recorded for this clonotype. The chain carries TRBV10-3 and TRBJ2-3, with TRBD2 identical over 7 bases. The germline V gene encodes CDR1 ENHRY and CDR2 SYGVKD. This CDR3 is built from 18 residues. The trim removed 4 bases at V and 0 bases at J, leaving 13 bases unmatched. This chain's CDR3 is CAISAPGYSGGSTDTQYF. As DNA, the CDR3 is TGTGCCATCAGTGCCCCCGGTTATTCGGGGGGTAGCACAGATACGCAGTATTTT.

The V call is TRBV4-3, the J call TRBJ2-3; no definite D call. The V end lost 4 bases, the J end lost 0 bases, and 17 bases lay between the germline ends. Germline-derived CDR1 and CDR2 are LGHNA and YSLEER. The CDR3 length is 17 residues. The CDR3 sequence: CASSLPLIPGSTDTQYF. For the CDR3, the DNA is TGCGCCAGCAGCCTCCCGCTAATTCCGGGCAGCACAGATACGCAGTATTTT.

This clonotype was detected a few times. The genes are TRBV30 and TRBJ1-2; D is undetermined. Germline values: CDR1 GTSNPN, CDR2 SVGIG (reference sequence). The CDR3 is made up of 11 amino acids. V was clipped by 8 bases and J by 4 bases, with 11 bases between them. CDR3: CAGAGGYGYTF. The CDR3 bases are TGTGCCGGAGCGGGTGGCTATGGCTACACCTTC.

CDR3 sequence: CASSYGGLAGGNRQETQYF. CDR3 DNA sequence: TGTGCCAGCAGTTACGGGGGCCTAGCGGGGGGGAACAGACAAGAGACCCAGTACTTC. The chain couples TRBV12-3 or TRBV12-4 to TRBJ2-5, with 12 bases that match TRBD2. The CDR3 contains 19 residues. V lost 4 bases, J lost 2 bases, and 14 bases stayed unmatched.

The table lists this clonotype with many counts. This sequence joins TRBV6-5 and TRBJ2-2, with 11 bases aligning to TRBD1. The ends lost 5 bases at V and 4 bases at J; junction bases unmatched: 3. In germline, CDR1 is MNHEY, CDR2 SVGAGI. The length of the CDR3 is 15 residues. This chain's CDR3 is CASSKGTGGTGELFF. Written as DNA, the CDR3 is TGTGCCAGCAGTAAAGGGACAGGGGGCACCGGGGAGCTGTTTTTT.

Points on this clonotype: At one boundary the junction diverges from the germline segment, which might be a read error. V usage is TRBV7-2 and J usage is TRBJ2-1; tentative D call: TRBD2 (5 bases). CDR1 is SGHTA and CDR2 is FQGNSA in the germline V gene. This CDR3 contains 15 residues. CDR3 region: CASSLGGASRDEQHF. For the CDR3, the DNA is TGTGCCAGCAGCTTAGGAGGAGCATCCCGGGATGAGCAGCACTTC.

Details on this clonotype: It may be a read error: a sequence one base away is much more abundant. The chain combines TRBV6-1 with TRBJ1-5; D remains unclear. CDR1 and CDR2 from the germline V gene are MNHNS and SASEGT. The length of the CDR3 is 15 residues. The CDR3 DNA follows: TGTGCCAGCATCCCCAGTGCCCGGGGTAATCAGTCCCAGCATTTT. Amino acids: CASIPSARGNQSQHF.

The chain employs TRBV25-1 and TRBJ1-2; TRBD1 is a possible D gene (5 bases). V shed 0 bases and J shed 5 bases, with 10 bases lying between them. Per the germline V gene, CDR1 is MGHDK and CDR2 is SYGVNS. The CDR3 is 14 amino acids. CDR3 region: CASSEYRDVYGYTF. The CDR3 DNA is TGTGCCAGCAGTGAATACCGGGACGTATATGGCTACACCTTC.

CDR3 DNA: TGTGCCACCAGTGACCAGGACAGCTTCAATGAGCAGTTCTTC. It codes for CATSDQDSFNEQFF. The chain recombines TRBV24-1 with TRBJ2-1, with a tentative D call TRBD1 (6 bases). Germline CDR1 is KGHDR and CDR2 is SFDVKD. CDR3 length equals 14 residues. With 4 bases removed from V and 6 bases from J, the gap between germline ends came to 12 bases.

On this clonotype: Here the CDR3 omits its conserved ending phenylalanine or tryptophan, so a read error is the likely source. This sequence joins TRBV2 and TRBJ2-5, with a possible D match to TRBD2 (6 bases). This CDR3 region has 14 residues. V lost 8 bases to trimming and J lost 5 bases, with 18 bases between them. Per germline, CDR1 SNHLY and CDR2 FYNNEI. CDR3 region: CASAGTPVGETQYS. The CDR3, as DNA: TGTGCCAGCGCCGGGACTCCCGTCGGGGAGACCCAGTACTCC.

Many counts were recorded for this clonotype. J is TRBJ2-5 and V is TRBV15; maybe TRBD2 (7 bases). CDR1 is LNHNV, CDR2 YYDKDF, per germline (reference sequence). The length of the CDR3 is 13 residues. The V end lost 8 bases, the J end lost 1 base, and 11 bases lay between the germline ends. This chain's CDR3 is CATRGGAQETQYF. The DNA for the CDR3 is TGTGCCACCCGAGGGGGGGCCCAAGAGACCCAGTACTTC.

The V call is TRBV25-1, the J call TRBJ1-6, with a tentative D call TRBD1 (6 bases). Trimming stripped 1 base from V and 1 base from J, with 11 bases between. Per germline, CDR1 MGHDK and CDR2 SYGVNS. The length of the CDR3 is 17 residues. The CDR3 DNA reads TGTGCCAGCAGTGAATCGGGGGGCGCGTCCTATAATTCACCCCTCCACTTT. Its translation is CASSESGGASYNSPLHF. The complete variable domain, with remaining parts taken from reference TRBV25-1 and TRBJ1-6, reads EADIYQTPRYLVIGTGKKITLECSQTMGHDKMYWYQQDPGMELHLIHYSYGVNSTEKGDLSSESTVSRIRTEHFPLTLESARPSHTSQYLCASSESGGASYNSPLHFGNGTRLTVT.